This T cell receptor beta chain appears in the sequencing data of a study of T cell changes during pregnancy in multiple sclerosis. There are 18 residues in the CDR3. Germline V gene sequence: CDR1 SEHNR, CDR2 FQNEAQ (reference sequence). V was shortened by 1 base and J by 1 base, with 19 bases between the two germline ends. Generated by immunoSEQ multiplex PCR, the TCRdb table keeps only in-frame clones and is missing some. The sample gives some 110,000 clones, about 94% of which show up once; more than 1.5% is in the top ten. This TCR came from a female donor with multiple sclerosis, enrolled in a pregnancy study. The genes are TRBV7-9 and TRBJ2-5; D may be TRBD2 (5 bases). This specimen was peripheral blood, taken in the third trimester of pregnancy. In DNA, the CDR3 is TGTGCCAGCAGCTTAGGGCCCCGGGCAGGACTCTTCCAAGAGACCCAGTACTTC. Protein: CASSLGPRAGLFQETQYF.